These 32 T cell receptor beta chains were all obtained from the same sample, sequenced in a study of Ad26.COV2.S vaccination and SARS-CoV-2 variants. The treatment is: 19 received Ad26.COV2.S at low or high dose, single or two shots; several received placebo; per-sample allocation not given. The samples were gathered on day 63 after the first injection of vaccine or placebo. TCRdb's table, derived via immunoSEQ multiplex PCR, lists solely in-frame clones and lacks some. The sample contains around 300,000 clones, about 86% of which appear only once. The material sequenced was peripheral blood, taken in a trial of Ad26.COV2.S vaccine versus placebo. The receptors were gathered from a person between 18 and 60 years old who received the Ad26.COV2.S COVID-19 vaccine or a placebo.

The chain combines TRBV18 with TRBJ1-6, with D tentatively TRBD1 (6 bases). The V end was cut by 1 base, the J end by 5 bases, with 12 bases between. CDR3 length equals 16 residues. Germline CDR1 reads KGHSH; CDR2 reads LQKENI. The CDR3 here is CASSPLRGTNNSPLHF. The CDR3 DNA is TGTGCCAGCTCACCACTCAGGGGCACCAATAATTCACCCCTCCACTTT.

The chain uses TRBV3-1 (or the pseudogene TRBV3-2) and TRBJ1-1, with TRBD1 matching over 10 bases. Trimming cost V 5 bases and J 1 base; bases outside gene matches: 4. The length of the CDR3 is 15 residues. Germline CDR1 is LGHDT and CDR2 is YNNKEL (reference sequence). The CDR3 DNA follows: TGTGCCAGCAGCTCCGGGGACAGGGGGAACACTGAAGCTTTCTTT. Translating it yields CASSSGDRGNTEAFF.

This clone was recorded once. The rearrangement uses TRBV5-1 and TRBJ1-2, with D tentatively TRBD1 (6 bases). Germline lookup yields CDR1 SGHRS and CDR2 YFSETQ. The CDR3 loop spans 14 amino acids. V was pared by 1 base and J by 5 bases, with 12 bases between. The CDR3 loop is CASSLWGPEYGYTF. The CDR3 nucleotides read TGCGCCAGCAGCTTGTGGGGGCCGGAATATGGCTACACCTTC.

The rearrangement links TRBV2 to TRBJ1-5; perhaps TRBD1 as D (6 bases). Germline-derived CDR1 and CDR2 are SNHLY and FYNNEI. The CDR3 covers 15 residues. The V end was cut by 3 bases, the J end by 2 bases, with 11 bases between. The CDR3 region is CASSEGRGGNQPQHF. As DNA, the CDR3 is TGTGCCAGCAGTGAGGGCAGGGGAGGCAATCAGCCCCAGCATTTT.

The gene calls are TRBV25-1 and TRBJ2-2, with TRBD2 matching 11 bases. The CDR3 is 16 residues long. The trim removed 4 bases at V and 5 bases at J, leaving 6 bases unmatched. Germline V gives CDR1 MGHDK, CDR2 SYGVNS. The CDR3 sequence is CASSGLSGGVTGELFF. CDR3 in DNA: TGTGCCAGCAGTGGACTTAGCGGGGGGGTTACCGGGGAGCTGTTTTTT.

The chain employs TRBV5-1 and TRBJ1-6, with D perhaps matching TRBD1 (5 bases). CDR1 and CDR2 (germline): SGHRS, YFSETQ. The CDR3 totals 15 residues. Trimming took off 0 bases at V and 10 bases at J, with 14 bases between the two ends. The chain's CDR3 is CASSLGQSPSSPLHF. Written as DNA, the CDR3 is TGCGCCAGCAGCTTGGGACAGTCCCCAAGCTCACCCCTCCACTTT.

This chain connects TRBV19 to TRBJ1-5, with TRBD1 as a possible D gene (5 bases). Trimming left V 7 bases short and J 2 bases short, with 15 bases between. Germline loops: CDR1 LNHDA, CDR2 SQIVND (reference sequence). The CDR3 runs 15 residues. As DNA, the CDR3 is TGTGCCAGTATCCCCCACCAGGGAGGCAATCAGCCCCAGCATTTT. Its translation: CASIPHQGGNQPQHF.

The chain recombines TRBV20-1 with TRBJ1-2; no reliable D call. There are 12 residues in the CDR3. CDR1 is DFQATT, CDR2 SNEGSKA, per germline (reference sequence). V shed 3 bases and J shed 7 bases, with 12 bases lying between them. The CDR3 spells CSASGVSAGYTF. CDR3 nucleotide sequence: TGCAGTGCTAGTGGGGTATCCGCTGGCTACACCTTC.

The J gene is TRBJ2-1, the V gene TRBV27; no reliable D call. Trimming removed 5 bases from V and 3 bases from J, with 11 bases in between. Germline V gives CDR1 MNHEY, CDR2 SMNVEV (reference sequence). This CDR3 region has 14 residues. CDR3 sequence (DNA): TGTGCCAGCAGTCCTCGGACCATCTACAATGAGCAGTTCTTC. This sequence encodes CASSPRTIYNEQFF.

The chain carries TRBV24-1 and TRBJ2-5; tentative D call: TRBD1 (6 bases). This CDR3 has 15 amino acids. Trimming took off 0 bases at V and 1 base at J, with 8 bases between the two ends. The germline gives CDR1 KGHDR, CDR2 SFDVKD. The CDR3 coding sequence is TGTGCCACCAGTGATTTGAAGGGGGTCCAAGAGACCCAGTACTTC. Protein sequence: CATSDLKGVQETQYF.

The V call is TRBV19, the J call TRBJ1-5; the match to TRBD1 covers 9 bases. The CDR3 consists of 17 residues. Germline-derived CDR1 and CDR2 are LNHDA and SQIVND (reference sequence). The J segment lost 3 bases and the V segment lost 5 bases, leaving 11 bases of the junction unmatched. This chain's CDR3 is CASSPGTGKGNNQPQHF. DNA for the CDR3: TGTGCCAGTAGTCCCGGGACAGGGAAGGGGAACAATCAGCCCCAGCATTTT.

J is TRBJ2-2 and V is TRBV14; D uncertain. Germline CDR1 SGHDN, CDR2 FVKESK. This CDR3 is built from 17 residues. The V end was cut by 2 bases, the J end by 1 base, with 14 bases between. The DNA for the CDR3 is TGTGCCAGCAGCCAATGGGTGGATACAGAGAACACCGGGGAGCTGTTTTTT. Its protein product is CASSQWVDTENTGELFF.

The V and J genes are TRBV7-9 and TRBJ2-5; D perhaps matches TRBD1 (6 bases). The CDR3 has 13 residues. In germline, CDR1 is SEHNR, CDR2 FQNEAQ (reference sequence). V shed 5 bases and J shed 4 bases, with 11 bases lying between them. The CDR3 DNA reads TGTGCCAGCAGCCAACAGGGAAGAGAGACCCAGTACTTC. Encoded protein: CASSQQGRETQYF.

This clone showed up just once. This rearrangement joins TRBV14 to TRBJ1-5; 8 nucleotides match TRBD1. Trimming cost V 10 bases and J 0 bases; bases outside gene matches: 14. The germline gives CDR1 SGHDN, CDR2 FVKESK. The CDR3 runs to 17 residues. The CDR3 DNA reads TGTGCCACCCCCCCGGGACAGGTGTATTATAGCAATCAGCCCCAGCATTTT. Translation: CATPPGQVYYSNQPQHF. The whole variable domain, remainder taken from reference TRBV14 and TRBJ1-5, is EAGVTQFPSHSVIEKGQTVTLRCDPISGHDNLYWYRRVMGKEIKFLLHFVKESKQDESGMPNNRFLAERTGGTYSTLKVQPAELEDSGVYFCATPPGQVYYSNQPQHFGDGTRLSIL.

The genes are TRBV4-3 and TRBJ2-7; D is possibly TRBD1 (5 bases). Trimming removed 1 base from V and 2 bases from J, with 9 bases in between. CDR1 is LGHNA, CDR2 YSLEER, per germline. This CDR3 spans 14 amino acids. CDR3 loop: CASSQGGGPYEQYF. Here the CDR3 DNA reads TGCGCCAGCAGCCAAGGGGGCGGTCCCTACGAGCAGTACTTC.

As DNA, the CDR3 is TGTGCCAGCAGGGTCTGGCGGGAGGGCCGAGAGACCCAGTACTTC. It is translated as CASRVWREGRETQYF. This chain joins TRBV3-1 (or the pseudogene TRBV3-2) and TRBJ2-5, with 9 bases lining up with TRBD2. Losses at the gene ends were 6 bases for V and 4 bases for J; bases not matched to a gene: 9. The CDR3 sequence is 15 residues long. Germline V lookup: CDR1 LGHDT, CDR2 YNNKEL (reference sequence).

This chain uses TRBV7-8 with TRBJ1-2; D gene ambiguous. CDR1 is SGHVS, CDR2 FQNEAQ, per germline. This CDR3 has 15 amino acids. Trimming cost V 5 bases and J 8 bases, with 21 bases left between them. CDR3 loop: CASSRGGEAADGYTF. The CDR3 DNA is TGTGCCAGCAGCCGAGGTGGGGAGGCGGCTGACGGCTACACCTTC.

This rearrangement joins TRBV30 to TRBJ1-5; TRBD1 agrees at 7 bases. Germline lookup yields CDR1 GTSNPN and CDR2 SVGIG (reference sequence). The ends lost 1 base at V and 0 bases at J; junction bases unmatched: 21. This CDR3 contains 21 residues. In DNA, the CDR3 is TGTGCCTGGAGTGCCAGACTATCCTGGGACAGAGATTGGTATAGCAATCAGCCCCAGCATTTT. Protein product: CAWSARLSWDRDWYSNQPQHF.

The chain couples TRBV7-9 to TRBJ1-1; 9 bases match TRBD1. Unmatched junction bases numbered 6, after V lost 7 bases and J lost 0 bases. CDR1 is SEHNR and CDR2 is FQNEAQ in the germline V gene (reference sequence). The CDR3 length is 15 residues. The CDR3 protein is CASIRTGAMNTEAFF. The CDR3 nucleotides are TGTGCCAGCATTAGGACAGGGGCAATGAACACTGAAGCTTTCTTT.

This clone was counted once. This sequence joins TRBV2 and TRBJ2-5; 7 bases are a match to TRBD1. Germline V CDR1 and CDR2: SNHLY, FYNNEI. V shed 7 bases, J shed 5 bases, and the junction held 4 bases outside the gene matches. CDR3 length equals 12 residues. DNA of the CDR3: TGTGCCAGCAAAGGGGGCGGGGAGACCCAGTACTTC. This gives the protein CASKGGGETQYF.

V usage is TRBV6-6 and J usage is TRBJ1-3; D gene unclear. Trimming stripped 8 bases from V and 4 bases from J, with 9 bases between. This CDR3 comprises 12 residues. Germline CDR1 is MNHNY and CDR2 is SVGAGI (reference sequence). The DNA of the CDR3 is TGTGCCAGCCAGGACGCCGGAAACACCATATATTTT. Amino acids: CASQDAGNTIYF.

This clone is a singleton in its sample. At one end the junction does not follow the germline gene, possibly because of a read error. The V and J genes are TRBV7-2 and TRBJ2-3; TRBD2 aligns across 13 bases. The CDR3 has 16 residues. From germline, CDR1 is SGHTA and CDR2 FQGNSA. The CDR3 DNA follows: TGTGCCAGCAGCTTCCTAAGGGGACTAGCGGGGCCCACTCCTCATTTT. As protein: CASSFLRGLAGPTPHF.

The rearrangement uses TRBV19 and TRBJ2-7; 7 nucleotides align to TRBD1. Germline V gives CDR1 LNHDA, CDR2 SQIVND (reference sequence). Trimming at V came to 7 bases and at J to 5 bases, leaving 11 bases not matched to a gene. CDR3 length: 14 amino acids. CDR3: CASTPSGQPHEQYF. CDR3 nucleotides: TGTGCCAGTACCCCGTCGGGACAGCCCCACGAGCAGTACTTC.

CDR3 region: CASSAQTVETQYF. Here the CDR3 DNA reads TGTGCCAGCAGTGCACAGACGGTGGAGACCCAGTACTTC. The chain joins TRBV6-1 to TRBJ2-5; no firm D call. There are 13 residues in the CDR3. The germline V gene encodes CDR1 MNHNS and CDR2 SASEGT. V gave up 4 bases and J gave up 5 bases, with 11 bases separating them.

This rearrangement joins TRBV5-1 to TRBJ1-1; D unresolved. This CDR3 has 13 amino acids. CDR1 SGHRS and CDR2 YFSETQ come from the germline V gene. The V end lost 1 base, the J end lost 5 bases, and 9 bases lay between the germline ends. This chain's CDR3 is CASSLRGETEAFF. For the CDR3, the DNA is TGCGCCAGCAGCTTGCGGGGAGAAACTGAAGCTTTCTTT.

The chain uses TRBV7-8 and TRBJ2-3, with TRBD1 identical over 7 bases. Germline V gives CDR1 SGHVS, CDR2 FQNEAQ. V shed 5 bases, J shed 0 bases, and the junction held 11 bases outside the gene matches. The CDR3 consists of 17 residues. The CDR3 reads CASSPREGAQSTDTQYF. CDR3 DNA: TGTGCCAGCAGCCCACGAGAGGGGGCCCAAAGCACAGATACGCAGTATTTT.

This clone occurred once. The CDR3 loop reads CASSLGQTAGYGYTF. CDR3 DNA: TGTGCCAGCAGCTTGGGGCAGACCGCAGGCTATGGCTACACCTTC. V is TRBV5-6 and J is TRBJ1-2; D call uncertain. Trimming took off 0 bases at V and 4 bases at J, with 13 bases between the two ends. The CDR3 spans 15 residues. Germline CDR1 and CDR2: SGHDT and YYEEEE.

The table lists this clone with a count of one. CDR3 in amino acids: CASSDRGQGYQPQHF. The CDR3, as DNA: TGTGCCAGCAGTGACCGGGGACAGGGGTATCAGCCCCAGCATTTT. The chain joins TRBV6-1 to TRBJ1-5; 10 nucleotides agree with TRBD1. Germline V lookup: CDR1 MNHNS, CDR2 SASEGT. The CDR3 runs to 15 residues. The J segment lost 5 bases and the V segment lost 3 bases, leaving 4 bases of the junction unmatched.

V gene TRBV7-9 combines with J gene TRBJ2-5, with 7 nucleotides matching TRBD2. Per the germline V gene, CDR1 is SEHNR and CDR2 is FQNEAQ (reference sequence). J gave up 5 bases and V 5 bases, and 11 bases lay outside the gene matches. This CDR3 is 15 amino acids long. This CDR3 is CASSRAGLVEETQYF. DNA for the CDR3: TGTGCCAGCAGCCGCGCTGGACTAGTGGAGGAGACCCAGTACTTC.

The chain recombines TRBV7-6 with TRBJ2-5, with TRBD2 as a possible D gene (6 bases). Trimming left V 5 bases short and J 1 base short, with 17 bases between. This CDR3 is 16 amino acids long. CDR1 SGHVS and CDR2 FNYEAQ come from the germline V gene. CDR3 in amino acids: CASSIGTAGLQETQYF. In nucleotides, the CDR3 is TGTGCCAGCAGCATAGGGACTGCCGGTCTCCAAGAGACCCAGTACTTC.

The chain recombines TRBV10-3 with TRBJ2-1; D gene unclear. Between the trimmed V and J ends, which lost 6 bases and 8 bases, there was a span of 11 bases. This CDR3 contains 12 residues. CDR1 and CDR2 (germline): ENHRY, SYGVKD. The chain's CDR3 is CAIRGIDDEQFF. The CDR3 DNA sequence: TGTGCCATCAGGGGGATCGACGATGAGCAGTTCTTC.

The V and J genes are TRBV28 and TRBJ1-2; D is possibly TRBD1 (6 bases). The V gene's germline CDR1 is MDHEN and CDR2 SYDVKM. This CDR3 comprises 16 residues. V was trimmed by 6 bases and J by 2 bases, leaving 19 bases between them. The CDR3 nucleotides read TGTGCCAGCAGGCCCCCAACAGGGACTTCGAACTATGGCTACACCTTC. Its protein is CASRPPTGTSNYGYTF.